What follows describes a single T cell receptor (beta chain). With V trimmed by 0 bases and J by 4 bases, 5 bases remained unmatched. The CDR3 sequence is 15 residues long. Germline CDR1 and CDR2: SGHNT and YYREEE (reference sequence). This entry comes from a study of blood T cell repertoires in COVID-19. Looking at the study overall: Samples came from the United States, Italy and Spain, spanning acute and convalescent COVID-19. Sample material is recorded as cDNA or gDNA derived from T cells, B-cell-depleted T cells, or PBMCs.

All exposed participants met a person with COVID-19 within 2 weeks before entering the study. The authors' processing: Nucleated cell number was recorded as an estimate derived from reference gene primer amplification. Some clones are missing from TCRdb's copy, which holds only in-frame ones; the method was immunoSEQ multiplex PCR. V and J calls plus clone size are reproduced from that table; the DNA served to infer D and trimming. The sample lists 120,000 to 150,000 clones, over 80% seen once, with roughly 6.2% in the top ten. The specimen sequenced was PBMCs or T cells enriched from blood (not recorded which). The chain combines TRBV5-4 with TRBJ2-5, with TRBD2 identical over 8 bases. The receptor's source is a woman between 50 and 59 years old who had been exposed to COVID-19. The CDR3 DNA is TGTGCCAGCAGCTTGGGTCCAGCGGGAGTAGAGACCCAGTACTTC. It specifies CASSLGPAGVETQYF.